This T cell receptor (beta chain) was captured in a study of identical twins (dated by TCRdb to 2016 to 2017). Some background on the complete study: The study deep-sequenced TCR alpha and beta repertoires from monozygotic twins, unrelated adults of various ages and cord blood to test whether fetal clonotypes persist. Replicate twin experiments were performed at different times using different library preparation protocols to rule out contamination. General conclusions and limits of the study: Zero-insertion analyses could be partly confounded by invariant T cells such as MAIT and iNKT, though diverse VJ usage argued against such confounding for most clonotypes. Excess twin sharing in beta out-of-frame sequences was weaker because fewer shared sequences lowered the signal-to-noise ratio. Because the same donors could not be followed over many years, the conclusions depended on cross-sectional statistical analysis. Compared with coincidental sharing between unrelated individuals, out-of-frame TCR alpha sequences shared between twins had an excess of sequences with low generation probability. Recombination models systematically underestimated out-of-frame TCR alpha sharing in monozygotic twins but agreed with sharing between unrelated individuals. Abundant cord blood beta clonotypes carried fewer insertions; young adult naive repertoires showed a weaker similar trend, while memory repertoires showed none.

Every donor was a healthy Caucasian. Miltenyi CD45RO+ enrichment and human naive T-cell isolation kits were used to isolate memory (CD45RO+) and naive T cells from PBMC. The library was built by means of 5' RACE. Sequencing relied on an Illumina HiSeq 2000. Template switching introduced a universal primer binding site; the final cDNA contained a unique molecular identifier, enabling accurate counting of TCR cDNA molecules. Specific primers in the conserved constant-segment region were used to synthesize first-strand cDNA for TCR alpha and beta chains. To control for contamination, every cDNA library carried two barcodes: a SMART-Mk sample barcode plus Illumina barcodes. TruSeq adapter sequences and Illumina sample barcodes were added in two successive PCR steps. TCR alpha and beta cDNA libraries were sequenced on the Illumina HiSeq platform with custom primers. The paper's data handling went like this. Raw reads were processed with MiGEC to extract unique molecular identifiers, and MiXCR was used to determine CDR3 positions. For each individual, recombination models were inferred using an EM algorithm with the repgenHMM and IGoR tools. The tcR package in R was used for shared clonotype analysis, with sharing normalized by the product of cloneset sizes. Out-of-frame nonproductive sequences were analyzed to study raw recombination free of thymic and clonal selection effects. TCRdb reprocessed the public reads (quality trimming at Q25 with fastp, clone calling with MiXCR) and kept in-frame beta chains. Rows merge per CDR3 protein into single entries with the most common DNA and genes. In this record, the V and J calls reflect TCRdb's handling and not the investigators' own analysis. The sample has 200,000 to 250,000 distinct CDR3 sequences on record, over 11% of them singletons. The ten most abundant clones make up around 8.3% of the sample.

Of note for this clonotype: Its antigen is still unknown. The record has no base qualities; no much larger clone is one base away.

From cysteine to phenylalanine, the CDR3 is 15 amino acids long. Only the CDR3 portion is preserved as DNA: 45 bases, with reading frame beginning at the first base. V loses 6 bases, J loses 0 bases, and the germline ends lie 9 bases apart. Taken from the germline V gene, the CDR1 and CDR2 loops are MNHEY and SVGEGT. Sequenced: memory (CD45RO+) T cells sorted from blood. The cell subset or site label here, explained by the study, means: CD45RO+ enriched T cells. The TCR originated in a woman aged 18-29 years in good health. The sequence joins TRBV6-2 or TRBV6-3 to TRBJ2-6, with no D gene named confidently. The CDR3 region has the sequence CASRPIVSGANVLTF. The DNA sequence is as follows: TGTGCCAGCAGGCCAATAGTCTCTGGGGCCAACGTCCTGACTTTC.